The clone carrying this TCR beta chain was found a few times. Its antigen remains unknown. This record belongs to a study of CD8 T cells in ankylosing spondylitis. The germline V gene encodes CDR1 DFQATT and CDR2 SNEGSKA (reference sequence). This CDR3 is built from 15 residues. V gave up 1 base and J gave up 0 bases, with 13 bases separating them. Findings and limits, study-wide: Past research had described some motif variants in reactive arthritis synovial fluid and blood. Apparently characteristic of ankylosing spondylitis blood was a TCR beta motif (fewer than ten highly homologous variants). Matched synovial fluid from ankylosing spondylitis patients was reported to be enriched for disease-linked clones.

TCRdb passed the 5' RACE reads through MiXCR, listing each CDR3 protein once. The table records over 150,000 distinct CDR3 sequences, roughly 13% of them present only once. This TCR was recovered from a male donor with ankylosing spondylitis or in good health (not recorded which). The chain couples TRBV20-1 to TRBJ2-7; possible D gene TRBD2, 5 bases. The sequenced sample was blood, either unsorted or a sorted T cell fraction (not recorded which). The CDR3 nucleotides are TGCAGTGCTAGAGGAGGGTTAACCGGCTCCTACGAGCAGTACTTC. It is translated as CSARGGLTGSYEQYF.